This T cell receptor beta chain stems from a study of blood T cell repertoires in COVID-19. About the research overall: Nucleic acid was either cDNA or gDNA, and it came from T cells, B-cell-depleted T cells, or PBMCs.

In the original analysis: It was from reference gene primer amplification that nucleated cell counts were estimated. Here immunoSEQ multiplex PCR was the method, and the copy in TCRdb shows in-frame clones only, minus some. From that table come the V and J calls and clone size; the DNA was used to work out D and trimming. The sample carries over 85,000 clones, around 73% recorded once. This TCR came from a man aged 60 to 75 with active or convalescent COVID-19. Sequencing was performed on peripheral blood.

The chain's CDR3 is CASNELAGSGTQYF. The DNA for the CDR3 is TGTGCCAGCAACGAACTAGCGGGGTCCGGGACCCAGTACTTC. The rearrangement uses TRBV2 and TRBJ2-5, with 10 bases lining up with TRBD2. The CDR3 spans 14 residues. CDR1 and CDR2 from the germline V gene are SNHLY and FYNNEI. J gave up 7 bases and V 7 bases, and 9 bases lay outside the gene matches.